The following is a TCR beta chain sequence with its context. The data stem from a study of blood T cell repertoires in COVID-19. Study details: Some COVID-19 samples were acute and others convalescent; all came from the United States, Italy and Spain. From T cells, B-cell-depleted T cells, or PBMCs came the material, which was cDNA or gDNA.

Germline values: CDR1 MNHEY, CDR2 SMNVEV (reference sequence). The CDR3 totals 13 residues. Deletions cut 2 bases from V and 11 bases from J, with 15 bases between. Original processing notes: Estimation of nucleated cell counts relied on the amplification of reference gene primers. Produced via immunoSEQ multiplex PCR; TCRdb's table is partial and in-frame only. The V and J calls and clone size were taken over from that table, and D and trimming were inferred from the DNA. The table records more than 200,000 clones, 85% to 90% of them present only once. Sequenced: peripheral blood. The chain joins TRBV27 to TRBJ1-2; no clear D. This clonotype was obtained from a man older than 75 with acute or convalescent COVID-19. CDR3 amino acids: CASSLSPRFGYTF. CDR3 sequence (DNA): TGTGCCAGCAGTTTAAGTCCCCGGTTCGGGTACACCTTC.